This T cell receptor beta chain was retrieved from a study of cytomegalovirus exposure and HLA in healthy donors (dated by TCRdb to about 2017). Notes on the research overall: According to an earlier analysis of 587 of the donors, some 170 million T cells yielded over 100 million unique TCR beta sequences and roughly 280 Gb of sequence data. Approximately 310 gigabases of sequencing data and roughly 90 million unique TCR sequences were included in an early release covering about 700 HLA-typed donors. Of the 300 to 450 genotyped donors, 81% were placed in the genetic ancestry cluster associated with self-reported Caucasian donors. The aim of the study was to test whether cataloging public T cell receptors could identify signatures of past pathogen exposure. The study used immunosequencing to profile the T cell repertoires of approximately 650 subjects and linked those repertoires to cytomegalovirus serostatus. Besides the first cohort of 666 subjects, a separate validation cohort made up of 120 different subjects was used. To predict cytomegalovirus infection status, the study combined high-throughput TCR immunosequencing, statistical association of individual TCRs with disease status, and machine learning. A later analysis re-analyzed previously published TCR beta repertoires from about 600 donors and added high-resolution HLA genotyping to study TCR occurrence patterns. Rather than drawing on any new phenotypic data, the later analysis identified candidate immune exposures from TCR beta sequences and the way those sequences occurred across donors. An earlier analysis of several hundred of the donors used high-throughput TCR beta sequencing to judge whether each TCR beta V gene segment behaved as functional or pseudogenic. Donor age, sex, ethnicity and CMV serostatus were compiled together with the repertoire data. A later genetic analysis used genome-wide SNP genotypes for 398 of the 666 donors, treating that subset as a discovery cohort. Every repertoire in the discovery cohort had been generated on one and the same sequencing platform. HLA typing covered class I and class II loci at four-digit resolution. Typing coverage varied by locus: about 620-630 donors for A, B, C, DRB1 and DQB1; approximately 500 for DQA1; around 570 for DPA1; 400 to 480 for DPB1. Because of strong linkage in the cohort, roughly five DR-DQ haplotypes were treated as single units for association and clustering. Among around 400 genotyped donors of the cohort, an average of approximately 240,000 unique TCR beta nucleotide sequences were sequenced per donor, around 20% of them non-productive.

Receptor amplification or capture employed the immunoSEQ multiplex PCR assay. For the multiplex PCR, a mixture combining 60 forward primers for TCR Vbeta segments and 13 reverse primers for TCR Jbeta segments was used. A multiplex PCR assay on genomic DNA amplified the CDR3 region of rearranged TCR beta genes. Amplified TCR beta libraries were sequenced as 87-base-pair reads on the Illumina HiSeq System. From the authors' description of their analysis: A later analysis tallied around 80 million unique TCR beta chains across the 550 to 850 repertoires, and approximately 11 million of those chains were shared by two or more donors. To remove PCR and sequencing errors, raw reads were error-corrected and collapsed into unique sequences using a nearest-neighbor algorithm that merged closely related sequences. To assign V, D and J gene segments, CDR3 sequences were aligned to IMGT reference sequences. For a sequence to be retained, at least a six-nucleotide match to both a V gene segment and a J gene segment was required. Rearrangements were called productive when the CDR3 lacked stop codons and stayed in frame with V and J; all others were non-productive. Following IMGT convention, CDR3 was defined as the stretch from the second conserved V-encoded cysteine up to the conserved J-encoded phenylalanine. The earlier analysis of some 550 of the donors excluded any sequence lacking an unambiguous match to a single V gene segment. An earlier analysis of fewer than 650 of the donors classified V segments as functional when productive rearrangements were above 56.7% and as segregating when the standard deviation between donors was above 5%. To diagnose cytomegalovirus status from the catalog of TCR beta chain sequences, a statistical classification framework was built. A later analysis assigned V and J genes by comparing TCR nucleotide sequences with IMGT/GENE-DB human TR gene sequences. The TCRdist pipeline was used in a later analysis to assign CDR3 sequences and most-parsimonious VDJ recombination scenarios. In a later analysis, every TCR beta chain was defined by the combination of its CDR3 amino acid sequence and its V-gene family, and reads without a unique V-gene family were dropped. To address suspected cross-contamination and a sequencing artifact, a later analysis removed approximately 600 highly shared, low-generation-probability nucleotide sequences. In a later analysis, a clonal expansion index was calculated for each public chain from normalized within-repertoire ranks of inferred template counts. Generation probabilities in a later analysis came from a VDJ recombination model fitted to out-of-frame rearrangements, and those results were checked against IGoR. In a later analysis, hypergeometric tests were used to score TCR-TCR, TCR-HLA and TCR-CMV co-occurrence, with a repertoire-size bias correction applied to TCR pairs. False discovery rates were estimated in a later analysis by permuting HLA or CMV assignments 20 times. In a later analysis, co-occurring TCRs were grouped using DBSCAN, and TCRdist sequence similarity was added for clustering within HLA-allele-positive subsets. Repertoires with fewer than 30,000 or more than 120,000 public chains were left out of co-occurrence clustering, as were about 5 repertoires with anomalous nucleotide sharing. Entries here come from immuneACCESS through TCRdb and include only in-frame sequences with V and J called. Some clones fail to appear in such tables; in the studies checked, an unresolved V gene covers under half of the shortfall, and the cause of the remainder is unknown. V and J calls and clone size are copied from that table; D and trimming were computed from the DNA. For this sample there are about 110,000 clones; roughly an eighth appear just once. Clones ranked in the top ten supply roughly 15% of the sample.

This clone occurred a few times. Its antigen remains undetermined. Base qualities were left out, and no much larger clone turns up one base away. The cohort was made up of roughly 670 healthy bone marrow donors. At the time of sampling, every cohort member was nominally healthy, though immune exposures that went unrecorded were likely present. The donor was CMV seropositive and was included in the group of 300 or so seropositive cohort members. Every donor gave a peripheral blood sample, and the peripheral blood mononuclear cells from that sample were used for TCR beta sequencing. The Qiagen DNeasy Blood Extraction Kit was used to extract genomic DNA from the blood cell samples. Points the paper makes about the study in general: In both the original and validation cohorts, the classifier was reported to diagnose cytomegalovirus status with high specificity and sensitivity. A later genetic analysis associated a missense DCLRE1C variant with V-gene and J-gene trimming of TCR beta chains, and an independent cohort replicated the association. Presence/absence analyses assumed roughly uniform sequencing depth across donors, an assumption that may not hold. The earlier analysis of 587 of the donors excluded roughly 16 rarely observed V segments, including chromosome 9 orphons, because counts were too low. Linkage disequilibrium might explain the correlated functional status among segregating V segments, but an unknown experimental factor could not be excluded. A group of highly shared sequence variants was considered likely to be a technical artifact of the sequencing pipeline. According to a later analysis, TCR association rates differed among HLA loci, with DRB1 alleles showing the most associated TCRs and HLA-C alleles showing the fewest. Immune exposure information for the cohort was limited to CMV serostatus. A further reported finding was that TCR beta sequences accurately predicted the HLA-A and HLA-B alleles for most subjects in the first cohort. In a later analysis, most CMV-associated TCR beta chains were found to appear HLA-restricted, with HLA associations seemingly driven largely by CMV exposure. An earlier analysis of approximately 600 of the donors showed that most TCR beta V segments appeared in productive rearrangements either about 90% or about 30% of the time, which broadly matched IMGT annotations. In the study, 150 to 200 TCR beta chains were listed as associated with cytomegalovirus. A later analysis found that HLA-associated TCR beta chains were more clonally expanded and had lower generation probabilities than equally common non-associated chains. Because HLA typing was unavailable for some donors at each locus, only the typed subset was used in association tests. When HLA alleles, especially DR and DQ, strongly co-occurred, attributing TCR associations to individual alleles was difficult. Specific HLA alleles were associated with about 17,000 TCR beta sequences at a false discovery rate of 0.05 in a later analysis. Most TCR sequences were seen in very few donors, while some public TCRs were found in many individuals. Several of the top co-occurrence clusters appeared to be linked to parvovirus B19, influenza, CMV and Epstein-Barr virus, according to a later analysis. The authors suggested that the approach could potentially be extended to other disease states and immunological phenotypes. This cohort had only TCR beta chains sequenced, and the lack of alpha or paired-chain data limited which features could be detected. A later genetic analysis reported fewer N-insertions in productive TCRs among donors in an Asian-associated ancestry cluster than the 666-donor mean. In vitro tests confirmed that a few of the cytomegalovirus-associated TCR beta chains recognize cytomegalovirus antigens.

Specimen: PBMCs. This TCR derives from a man aged 35-49 years in good health and CMV-seropositive.

The DNA sequence is given as TGTGCCAGCATCAAACAGGGAAGAGGAAACACCATATATTTT. It specifies CASIKQGRGNTIYF. Recombination joined TRBV5-6 with TRBJ1-3; matching of 6 bases hints at TRBD1 as the D gene. V and J are truncated by 6 bases and 4 bases respectively, leaving an intervening sequence of 14 bases. The CDR3 covers 14 residues, taking in both the cysteine and the phenylalanine. Only CDR3 DNA is held: 42 bases, read in frame from base 1. Sequences SGHDT (CDR1) and YYEEEE (CDR2) are obtained from the germline V gene.